The 15 T cell receptor beta chains listed next were all sequenced from one sample in a study of cytomegalovirus exposure and HLA in healthy donors. Primers included in the PCR were 60 Vbeta and 13 Jbeta primers. Using immunoSEQ multiplex PCR, the repertoire was profiled, and TCRdb retains in-frame clones only, with some absent. The table shows roughly 90,000 clones, with around four fifths occurring only once. The sequenced sample consisted of PBMCs. These receptors all come from a man under 40 in good health and CMV-seronegative.

The V and J genes are TRBV6-5 and TRBJ2-7; no clear D gene. Germline CDR1 and CDR2: MNHEY and SVGAGI. The length of the CDR3 is 14 residues. V lost 0 bases to trimming and J lost 3 bases, with 9 bases between them. The CDR3 nucleotides read TGTGCCAGCAGTTACTCCGGCAGGCTCTACGAGCAGTACTTC. This gives the protein CASSYSGRLYEQYF.

This chain joins TRBV6-5 and TRBJ1-1; D not certain. The CDR3 totals 15 residues. Per the germline V gene, CDR1 is MNHEY and CDR2 is SVGAGI. V was trimmed by 6 bases and J by 0 bases, leaving 14 bases between them. CDR3 residues: CASRPPRGMNTEAFF. DNA for the CDR3: TGTGCCAGCAGACCCCCCCGCGGGATGAACACTGAAGCTTTCTTT.

The genes are TRBV6-5 and TRBJ2-4; 8 nucleotides match TRBD2. Trimming at V came to 0 bases and at J to 12 bases, leaving 13 bases not matched to a gene. The V gene's germline CDR1 is MNHEY and CDR2 SVGAGI. The CDR3 has 16 amino acids. The CDR3 sequence: CASSYSQPRLAGPQYF. CDR3 DNA sequence: TGTGCCAGCAGTTACTCGCAACCCAGGCTAGCGGGCCCTCAGTACTTC.

This chain joins TRBV7-2 and TRBJ2-3, with TRBD2 as a possible D gene (6 bases). Germline CDR1 is SGHTA and CDR2 is FQGNSA. The CDR3 runs 15 residues. Trimming took 3 bases from V and 3 from J, leaving 13 bases between them. DNA of the CDR3: TGTGCCAGCAGCTTCGAAGGACTACCTACAGATACGCAGTATTTT. This codes for CASSFEGLPTDTQYF.

This clone showed up just once. The J gene is TRBJ2-7, the V gene TRBV5-1; 9 positions match TRBD1. CDR3 size: 16 residues. Germline-derived CDR1 and CDR2 are SGHRS and YFSETQ. V was clipped by 4 bases and J by 5 bases; unmatched bases: 13. The CDR3 DNA sequence: TGCGCCAGCAGCACCCCCACAGGGGGCCAAGTCGACGAGCAGTACTTC. This codes for CASSTPTGGQVDEQYF.

The chain couples TRBV11-3 to TRBJ1-1; D possibly corresponds to TRBD1 (5 bases). Looked up from germline, CDR1 is SGHNT and CDR2 is YENEEA. Trimming pared 5 bases from V and 2 bases from J, leaving 15 bases between. CDR3 length equals 15 residues. For the CDR3, the DNA is TGTGCCAGCAGCGGGGCAGGTCGTGAAAACACTGAAGCTTTCTTT. Protein sequence: CASSGAGRENTEAFF.

This chain joins TRBV9 and TRBJ2-1; possibly TRBD1 for D (6 bases). The V and J ends lost 2 bases and 4 bases respectively, with 7 bases between them. The length of the CDR3 is 13 residues. Germline CDR1 SGDLS, CDR2 YYNGEE. CDR3 protein: CASSVGAYNEQFF. The DNA for the CDR3 is TGTGCCAGCAGCGTGGGGGCTTACAATGAGCAGTTCTTC.

The chain carries TRBV11-2 and TRBJ1-2; 9 nucleotides agree with TRBD1. The CDR3 spans 17 residues. Germline trimming cut 3 bases from V and 6 bases from J; bases unmatched to any gene: 14. CDR1 and CDR2 from the germline V gene are SGHAT and FQNNGV. The CDR3 coding sequence is TGTGCCAGCAGCTTTCTCGGGACAGGGATTTTACGCAATGGCTACACCTTC. Translating it yields CASSFLGTGILRNGYTF.

The J gene is TRBJ2-5, the V gene TRBV2, with 9 bases that match TRBD2. The CDR3 has 15 amino acids. Germline CDR1 and CDR2: SNHLY and FYNNEI. Trimming at V came to 7 bases and at J to 4 bases, leaving 10 bases not matched to a gene. The CDR3 region has the DNA TGTGCCAGCACGAATAATGCGGGGGGGAGAGAGACCCAGTACTTC. The encoded protein is CASTNNAGGRETQYF.

The chain combines TRBV30 with TRBJ2-7; 7 bases agree with TRBD2. With 2 bases clipped from V and 3 bases from J, the junction kept 7 bases outside the gene matches. The CDR3 totals 14 residues. Germline lookup yields CDR1 GTSNPN and CDR2 SVGIG (reference sequence). CDR3 DNA: TGTGCCTGGAGTCGGGCTAGCGGTGGCTACGAGCAGTACTTC. This codes for CAWSRASGGYEQYF. The variable domain in full, completed from reference TRBV30 and TRBJ2-7, reads SQTIHQWPATLVQPVGSPLSLECTVEGTSNPNLYWYRQAAGRGLQLLFYSVGIGQISSEVPQNLSASRPQDRQFILSSKKLLLSDSGFYLCAWSRASGGYEQYFGPGTRLTVT.

J is TRBJ1-4 and V is TRBV29-1; no clear D gene. V lost 5 bases and J lost 8, with 18 bases in between. In germline, CDR1 is SQVTM, CDR2 ANQGSEA. The length of the CDR3 is 14 residues. CDR3 sequence: CSVLEATSREKLFF. The CDR3 DNA reads as TGCAGCGTTCTGGAGGCGACAAGCAGGGAAAAACTGTTTTTT.

The chain uses TRBV4-1 and TRBJ2-3, with 9 bases that match TRBD1. The CDR3 has 16 residues. The junction had 6 bases not matched to a gene; V was cut back by 3 bases and J by 2 bases. The germline V gene encodes CDR1 MGHRA and CDR2 YSYEKL. The CDR3 DNA reads TGCGCCAGCAGCCAGACAGGGGGAGGGTTCACAGATACGCAGTATTTT. This translates into CASSQTGGGFTDTQYF.

In its sample, this clone was seen once. V usage is TRBV5-4 and J usage is TRBJ2-1; a weak D match, TRBD1 (6 bases). This CDR3 is built from 15 residues. Between the trimmed V and J ends, which lost 5 bases and 7 bases, there was a span of 19 bases. Germline V gene data show CDR1 as SGHNT and CDR2 as YYREEE (reference sequence). The CDR3 region is CASRVGGEVRNEQFF. CDR3 coding DNA: TGTGCCAGCAGGGTAGGGGGAGAGGTGAGGAATGAGCAGTTCTTC.

In nucleotides, the CDR3 is TGCGCCAGCAGCCAAGATCCGGGGGACAGATTCTTCTATGGCTACACCTTC. As protein: CASSQDPGDRFFYGYTF. This chain joins TRBV4-3 and TRBJ1-2; 7 bases are shared with TRBD1. Per the germline V gene, CDR1 is LGHNA and CDR2 is YSLEER. The CDR3 totals 17 residues. The J segment lost 4 bases and the V segment lost 0 bases, leaving 11 bases of the junction unmatched.

This sequence joins TRBV30 and TRBJ1-6; 8 bases are a match to TRBD1. The CDR3 is made up of 15 amino acids. CDR1 GTSNPN and CDR2 SVGIG come from the germline V gene (reference sequence). V lost 4 bases to trimming and J lost 7 bases; unmatched junction nucleotides: 9. The CDR3 coding sequence is TGTGCCTGGAAAAAGGACAGGGCCGAAAATTCACCCCTCCACTTT. Encoded protein: CAWKKDRAENSPLHF.